This TCR beta chain is drawn from a study of T cells in Graves' hyperthyroidism and ophthalmopathy. Study at large: Peripheral blood specimens were obtained at initial diagnosis, prior to any treatment.

RNA transcripts were the template for amplifying TCR beta CDR3 regions. The TCR CDR3 first-round RT-PCR relied on the HTBI primer set. TCRdb recomputed calls from the multiplex PCR reads with MiXCR, one row per CDR3 protein. The table has about 610,000 distinct CDR3 sequences, around 16% seen once; the top ten hold less than 3.5%. This clonotype came up a few times. Trimming took 2 bases from V and 9 from J, leaving 5 bases between them. The CDR3 is 11 residues long. The sample was blood. The TCR comes from a woman aged 40 to 55 with Graves' ophthalmopathy. The genes are TRBV12-3 or TRBV12-4 and TRBJ2-1, with no clear D. The CDR3 spells CASSLRSEQFF. The DNA of the CDR3 is TGTGCCAGCAGTTTAAGGAGTGAGCAGTTCTTC.